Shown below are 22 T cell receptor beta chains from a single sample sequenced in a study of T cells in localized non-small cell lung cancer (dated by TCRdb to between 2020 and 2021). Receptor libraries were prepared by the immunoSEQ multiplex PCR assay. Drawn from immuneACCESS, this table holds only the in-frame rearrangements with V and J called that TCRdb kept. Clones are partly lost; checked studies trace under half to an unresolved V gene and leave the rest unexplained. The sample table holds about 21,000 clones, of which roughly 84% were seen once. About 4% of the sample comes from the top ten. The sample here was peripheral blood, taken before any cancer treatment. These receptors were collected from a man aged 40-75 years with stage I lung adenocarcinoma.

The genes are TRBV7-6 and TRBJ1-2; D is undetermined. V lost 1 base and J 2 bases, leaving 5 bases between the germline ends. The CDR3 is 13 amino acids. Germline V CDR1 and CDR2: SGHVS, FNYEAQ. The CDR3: CASSLEENYGYTF. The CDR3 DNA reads TGTGCCAGCAGCTTAGAGGAAAACTATGGCTACACCTTC.

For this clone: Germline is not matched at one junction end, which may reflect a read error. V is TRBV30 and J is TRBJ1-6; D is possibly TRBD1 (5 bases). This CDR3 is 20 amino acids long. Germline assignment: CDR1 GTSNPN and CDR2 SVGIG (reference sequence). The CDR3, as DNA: TGTGCCTGGAGTCACCGGCCCGGCAGGGCCATGGCGGGCTATAACTCACCCCTCCACTTT. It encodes CAWSHRPGRAMAGYNSPLHF.

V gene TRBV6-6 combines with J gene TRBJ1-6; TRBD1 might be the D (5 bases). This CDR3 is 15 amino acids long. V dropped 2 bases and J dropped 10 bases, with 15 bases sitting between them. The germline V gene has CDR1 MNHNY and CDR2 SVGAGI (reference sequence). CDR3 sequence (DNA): TGTGCCAGCAGTTACACCGGGACGAATAGGTCACCCCTCCACTTT. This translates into CASSYTGTNRSPLHF.

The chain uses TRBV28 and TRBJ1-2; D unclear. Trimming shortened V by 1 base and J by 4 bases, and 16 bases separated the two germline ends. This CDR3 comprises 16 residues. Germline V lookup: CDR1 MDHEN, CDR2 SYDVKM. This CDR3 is CASSLSSRADVYGYTF. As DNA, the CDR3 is TGTGCCAGCAGTTTATCAAGTCGGGCAGACGTCTATGGCTACACCTTC.

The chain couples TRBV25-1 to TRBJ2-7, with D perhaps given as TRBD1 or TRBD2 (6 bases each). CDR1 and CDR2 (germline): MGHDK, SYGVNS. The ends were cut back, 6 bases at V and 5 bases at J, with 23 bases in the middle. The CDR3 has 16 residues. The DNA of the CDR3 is TGTGCCAGCAGGGGACTCGGGGGCCCCCTCTCGGACGAGCAGTACTTC. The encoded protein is CASRGLGGPLSDEQYF.

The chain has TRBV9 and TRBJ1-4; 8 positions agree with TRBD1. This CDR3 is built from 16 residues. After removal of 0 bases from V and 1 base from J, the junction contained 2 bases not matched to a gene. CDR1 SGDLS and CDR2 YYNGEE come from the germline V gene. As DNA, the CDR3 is TGTGCCAGCAGCGTAGAGGGGACAGGAACTAATGAAAAACTGTTTTTT. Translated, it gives CASSVEGTGTNEKLFF.

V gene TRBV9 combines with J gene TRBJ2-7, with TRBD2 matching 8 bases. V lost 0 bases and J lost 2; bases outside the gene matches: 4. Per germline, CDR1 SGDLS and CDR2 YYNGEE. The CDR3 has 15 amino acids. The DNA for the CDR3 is TGTGCCAGCAGCGTAGAGGGTAGCGGGACCTACGAGCAGTACTTC. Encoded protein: CASSVEGSGTYEQYF.

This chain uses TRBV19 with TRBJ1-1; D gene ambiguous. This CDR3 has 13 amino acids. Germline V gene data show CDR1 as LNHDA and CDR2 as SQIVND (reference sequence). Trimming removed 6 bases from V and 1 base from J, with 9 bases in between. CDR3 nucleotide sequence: TGTGCCAGTAGCACTGCGACGAACACTGAAGCTTTCTTT. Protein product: CASSTATNTEAFF. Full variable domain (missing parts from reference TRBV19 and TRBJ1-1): DGGITQSPKYLFRKEGQNVTLSCEQNLNHDAMYWYRQDPGQGLRLIYYSQIVNDFQKGDIAEGYSVSREKKESFPLTVTSAQKNPTAFYLCASSTATNTEAFFGQGTRLTVV.

The CDR3 DNA follows: TGTGCCAGCAGCACTAGCCCGGGGGTGAACGTCCTGACTTTC. This sequence encodes CASSTSPGVNVLTF. V usage is TRBV21-1 and J usage is TRBJ2-6; TRBD2 is the table's D call, not checked against the DNA. TRBV21-1 is termed a pseudogene. This CDR3 contains 14 residues.

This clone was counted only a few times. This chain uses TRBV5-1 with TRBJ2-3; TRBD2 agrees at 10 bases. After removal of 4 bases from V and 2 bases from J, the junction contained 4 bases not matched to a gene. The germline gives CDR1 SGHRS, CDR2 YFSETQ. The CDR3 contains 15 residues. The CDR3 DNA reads TGCGCCAGCAGCGGCGGGACTAGCGTCACAGATACGCAGTATTTT. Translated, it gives CASSGGTSVTDTQYF.

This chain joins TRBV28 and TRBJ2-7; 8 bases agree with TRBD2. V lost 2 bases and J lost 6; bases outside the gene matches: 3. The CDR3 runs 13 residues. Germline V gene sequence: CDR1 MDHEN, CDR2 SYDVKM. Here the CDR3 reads CASSLAGGSEQYF. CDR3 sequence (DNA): TGTGCCAGCAGTTTAGCGGGGGGATCCGAGCAGTACTTC.

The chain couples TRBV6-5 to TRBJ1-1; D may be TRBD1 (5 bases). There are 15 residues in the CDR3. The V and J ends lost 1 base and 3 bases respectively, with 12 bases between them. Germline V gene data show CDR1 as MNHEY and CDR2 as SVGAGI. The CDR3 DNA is TGTGCCAGCAGTTACTTCCAGGGCGCGGACACTGAAGCTTTCTTT. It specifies CASSYFQGADTEAFF.

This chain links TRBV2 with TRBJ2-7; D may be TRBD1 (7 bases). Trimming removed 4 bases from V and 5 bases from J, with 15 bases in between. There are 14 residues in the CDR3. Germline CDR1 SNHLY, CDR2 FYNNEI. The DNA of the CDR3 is TGTGCCAGCAGTGCGTTGGAGGGGGCAGACGAGCAGTACTTC. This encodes CASSALEGADEQYF.

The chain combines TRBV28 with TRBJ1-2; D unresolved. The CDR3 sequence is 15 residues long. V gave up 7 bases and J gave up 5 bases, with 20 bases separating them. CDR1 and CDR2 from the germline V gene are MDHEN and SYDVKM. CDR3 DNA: TGTGCCAGCACCATTAATCTCTTGAGTAATTATGGCTACACCTTC. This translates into CASTINLLSNYGYTF.

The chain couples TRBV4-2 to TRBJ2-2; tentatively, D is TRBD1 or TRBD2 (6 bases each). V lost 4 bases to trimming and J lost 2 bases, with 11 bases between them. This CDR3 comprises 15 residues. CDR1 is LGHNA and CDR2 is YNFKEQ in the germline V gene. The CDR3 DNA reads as TGTGCCAGCAGCCGAGAGGGGGGTAACACCGGGGAGCTGTTTTTT. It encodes CASSREGGNTGELFF.

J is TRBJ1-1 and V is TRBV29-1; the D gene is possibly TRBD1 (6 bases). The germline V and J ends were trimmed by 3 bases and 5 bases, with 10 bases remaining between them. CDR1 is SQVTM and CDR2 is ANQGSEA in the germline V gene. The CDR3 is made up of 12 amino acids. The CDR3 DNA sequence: TGCAGCGTTGACAGGGGAGGGACTGAAGCTTTCTTT. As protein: CSVDRGGTEAFF.

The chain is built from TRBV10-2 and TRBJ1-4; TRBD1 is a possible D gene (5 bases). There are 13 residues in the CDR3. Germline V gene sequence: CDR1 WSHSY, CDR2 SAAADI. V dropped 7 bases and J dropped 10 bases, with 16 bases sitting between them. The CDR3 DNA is TGCGCCAGCAAGACGCGAACTGGGGGAAAACTGTTTTTT. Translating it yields CASKTRTGGKLFF.

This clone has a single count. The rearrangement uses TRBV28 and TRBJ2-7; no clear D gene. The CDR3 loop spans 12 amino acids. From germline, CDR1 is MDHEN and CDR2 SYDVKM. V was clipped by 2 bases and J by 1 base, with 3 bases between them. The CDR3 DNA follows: TGTGCCAGCAGTTTAGAGTCCTACGAGCAGTACTTC. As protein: CASSLESYEQYF.

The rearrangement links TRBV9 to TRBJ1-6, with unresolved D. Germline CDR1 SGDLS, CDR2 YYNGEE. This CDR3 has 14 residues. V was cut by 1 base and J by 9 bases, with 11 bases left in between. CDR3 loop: CASSVLGFGSPLHF. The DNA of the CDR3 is TGTGCCAGCAGCGTACTAGGGTTTGGTTCACCCCTCCACTTT.

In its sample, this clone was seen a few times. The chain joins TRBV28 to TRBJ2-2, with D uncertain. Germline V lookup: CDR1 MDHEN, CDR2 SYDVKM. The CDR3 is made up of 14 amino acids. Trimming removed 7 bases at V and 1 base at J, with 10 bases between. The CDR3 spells CASNLLLNTGELFF. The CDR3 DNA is TGTGCCAGCAACCTACTCTTGAACACCGGGGAGCTGTTTTTT.

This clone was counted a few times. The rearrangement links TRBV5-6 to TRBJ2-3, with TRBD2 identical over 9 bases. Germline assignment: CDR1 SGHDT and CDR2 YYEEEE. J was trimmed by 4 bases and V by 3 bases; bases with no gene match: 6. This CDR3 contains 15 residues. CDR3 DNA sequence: TGTGCCAGCAGCTCGATAGCGGGAGTTGCAGATACGCAGTATTTT. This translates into CASSSIAGVADTQYF.

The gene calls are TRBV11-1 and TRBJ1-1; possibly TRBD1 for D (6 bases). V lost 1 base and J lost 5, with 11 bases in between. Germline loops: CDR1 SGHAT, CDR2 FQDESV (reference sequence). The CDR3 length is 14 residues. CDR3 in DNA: TGTGCCAGCAGCTTAGGACAGGTTCGAACTGAAGCTTTCTTT. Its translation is CASSLGQVRTEAFF.